Sequencing of this T cell receptor (beta chain) was carried out in a study of blood T cells in healthy people across ages. Study overall: Per every two T cells, about one barcoded beta molecule was captured by template switching.

This clonotype was picked up a small number of times. Using a J-beta primer mix together with a sample-barcoded 5' primer, a second PCR was run for roughly 7 to 12 cycles. Each cDNA molecule was tagged by a template-switch adaptor with 12 random nucleotides. TCRdb reanalysed the 5' RACE reads using MiXCR and keeps one entry per CDR3 protein. The data show 650,000 to 1,000,000 distinct CDR3 sequences, with 35% to 40% seen just once and roughly 13% held by the top ten. Material: blood. This sequence was found in a man younger than 35 in good health.

CDR3 residues: CASRRLTGGSTNEQFF. The CDR3 DNA reads as TGTGCCAGCAGACGCCTAACAGGGGGCTCGACAAATGAGCAGTTCTTC. This rearrangement joins TRBV6-5 to TRBJ2-1; 9 bases agree with TRBD1. The CDR3 extends over 16 amino acids. The V gene end was trimmed by 6 bases and the J gene end by 7 bases; junction bases not matched to a gene: 13. Germline CDR1 and CDR2: MNHEY and SVGAGI.